This T cell receptor (beta chain) derives from a study of shared T cell receptors in the human thymus. The CDR3 sequence is 15 residues long. Unmatched junction bases numbered 8, after V lost 4 bases and J lost 1 base. Germline-derived CDR1 and CDR2 are SGDLS and YYNGEE. Profiled with immunoSEQ multiplex PCR; TCRdb holds only in-frame clones, not every one. The sample has roughly 700,000 clones; 88% are singletons. The sample was also reused in another study, on human thymus T cells. That source notes: Corrective cardiac operations yielded the resected thymus tissue.

The chain links TRBV9 to TRBJ2-7, with 7 bases lining up with TRBD1. Sequenced sample: thymocytes. This receptor was obtained from a boy under two years old with a congenital heart defect. CDR3 residues: CASSPRMGQSYEQYF. The DNA for the CDR3 is TGTGCCAGCAGCCCGAGAATGGGACAGTCCTACGAGCAGTACTTC.